The T cell receptor (beta chain) described here comes from a study of blood T cell repertoires in COVID-19. On the study more broadly: From T cells, B-cell-depleted T cells, or PBMCs came the material, which was cDNA or gDNA.

This CDR3 is 12 amino acids long. Unmatched junction bases numbered 2, after V lost 5 bases and J lost 8 bases. Clones were read by immunoSEQ multiplex PCR, and TCRdb kept only the in-frame ones, dropping some. The sample includes some 240,000 clones, 82% seen only once; the top ten take roughly an eighth. This TCR was recovered from a woman aged 55 to 70 with active or convalescent COVID-19. This chain uses TRBV12-3 or TRBV12-4 with TRBJ1-2, with 10 bases lining up with TRBD1. The sample comprised peripheral blood. The CDR3 coding sequence is TGTGCCAGCAGTGGGGACAGGGGAGGCTACACCTTC. Encoded protein: CASSGDRGGYTF.